This entry concerns a single TCR beta chain. Antigen specificity is unknown. The data stem from a study of cytomegalovirus exposure and HLA in healthy donors. Overall study: The 110 or so validation repertoires used a platform that matched the one used for the roughly 700 first-cohort repertoires, as a later analysis reported.

The study drew the donors from its roughly 120-subject validation cohort, separate from the roughly 670-subject first cohort. General study points: The listing of 150 or so TCR beta chains classed them as cytomegalovirus-associated.

The CDR3 runs 16 residues. Trimming cost V 0 bases and J 0 bases; bases outside gene matches: 2. Germline V CDR1 and CDR2: MNHEY, SVGAGI. Sequencing was performed with immunoSEQ multiplex PCR; in TCRdb, only in-frame clones are kept and a portion is missing. The data show roughly 300,000 clones, more than 75% seen once. The rearrangement links TRBV6-5 to TRBJ2-1; TRBD2 agrees at 7 bases. The TCR was taken from a woman aged 18-29 years in good health and CMV-seronegative. The material sequenced was PBMCs. The CDR3 spells CASSYSAGASYNEQFF. The CDR3 DNA reads TGTGCCAGCAGTTACTCGGCGGGAGCCTCCTACAATGAGCAGTTCTTC.